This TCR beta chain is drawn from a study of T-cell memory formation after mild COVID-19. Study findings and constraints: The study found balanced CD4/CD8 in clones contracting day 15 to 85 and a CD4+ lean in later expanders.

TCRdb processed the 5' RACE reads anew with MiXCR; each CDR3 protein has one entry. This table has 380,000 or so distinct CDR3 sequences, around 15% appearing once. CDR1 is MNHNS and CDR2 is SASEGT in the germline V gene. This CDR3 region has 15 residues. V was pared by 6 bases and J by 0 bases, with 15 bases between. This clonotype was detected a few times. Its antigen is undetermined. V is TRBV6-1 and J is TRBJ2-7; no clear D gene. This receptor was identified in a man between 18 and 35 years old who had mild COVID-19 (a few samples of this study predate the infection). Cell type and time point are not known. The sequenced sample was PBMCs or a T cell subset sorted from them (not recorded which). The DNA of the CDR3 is TGTGCCAGCAGACCTGGACGGTCCAACTCCTACGAGCAGTACTTC. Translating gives CASRPGRSNSYEQYF.